Listed below are T cell receptor beta chains from one sample, sequenced in a study of T cells after yellow fever vaccination. TCRdb reprocessed the 5' RACE reads via MiXCR and lists one record per CDR3 protein. This sample yields around 140,000 distinct CDR3 sequences, of which about 8% are seen a single time; around 0.73% belongs to the top ten. This material consisted of CD4+ T cells sorted from PBMCs, taken 5 days after the yellow fever booster vaccination. The receptors derive from a man aged 25 to 45 who received the YFV17D yellow fever vaccine. Both conserved end residues are part of each CDR3. Clone size is shown for a subset of rows, as once, few, many or a class of expanded clone.

v_call: TRBV7-9; clone_size: many; cdr3_aa: CASSQAFYNEQFF
v_call: TRBV5-1; clone_size: many; cdr3_aa: CASSWSGGSYEQYF
v_call: TRBV20-1; clone_size: many; cdr3_aa: CSDRSYSGDSYEQYF
v_call: TRBV5-1; clone_size: many; cdr3_aa: CASSSTGSYGYTF
v_call: TRBV10-3; clone_size: many; cdr3_aa: CAISEREETQYF
v_call: TRBV11-2; clone_size: many; cdr3_aa: CASSLSTVGTDTQYF
v_call: TRBV11-2; clone_size: few; cdr3_aa: CASRPPSTSGSGIYGANVLTF
v_call: TRBV7-2; clone_size: -; cdr3_aa: CASTLGNSPLHF
v_call: TRBV28; clone_size: many; cdr3_aa: CASSSQGLGEVEQYF
v_call: TRBV7-2; clone_size: many; cdr3_aa: CASSLLEETPQHF
v_call: TRBV20-1; clone_size: -; cdr3_aa: CSARDSDSGWKTQYF
v_call: TRBV20-1; clone_size: many; cdr3_aa: CSAIERLETQYF
v_call: TRBV11-2; clone_size: many; cdr3_aa: CASSVGVSGNTIYF
v_call: TRBV14; clone_size: many; cdr3_aa: CASSETTGVNEQFF
v_call: TRBV7-2; clone_size: many; cdr3_aa: CASSPTSGQETQYF
v_call: TRBV7-2; clone_size: many; cdr3_aa: CASSLGGGHNYNEQFF
v_call: TRBV20-1; clone_size: -; cdr3_aa: CSAGGGLAGASSYNEQFF
v_call: TRBV5-1; clone_size: many; cdr3_aa: CASSSGESNQPQHF
v_call: TRBV20-1; clone_size: many; cdr3_aa: CSARVGSLSETQYF
v_call: TRBV7-3; clone_size: many; cdr3_aa: CASSLDGGGTDTQYF
v_call: TRBV10-2; clone_size: many; cdr3_aa: CASRDVGVGNEKLFF
v_call: TRBV29-1; clone_size: many; cdr3_aa: CSVARQPTETQYF
v_call: TRBV20-1; clone_size: many; cdr3_aa: CSVPGQTYEQYF
v_call: TRBV5-1; clone_size: many; cdr3_aa: CASKMAFSTDTQYF
v_call: TRBV4-3; clone_size: many; cdr3_aa: CASSLQSGTDTQYF
v_call: TRBV10-3; clone_size: many; cdr3_aa: CAISESGNQQYF
v_call: TRBV20-1; clone_size: few; cdr3_aa: CSALNPYGSPYEQYF
v_call: TRBV9; clone_size: many; cdr3_aa: CASSVTANTEAFF
v_call: TRBV29-1; clone_size: many; cdr3_aa: CSVGLGRTNTGELFF
v_call: TRBV7-2; clone_size: -; cdr3_aa: CASSLSQGKFYEQYF
v_call: TRBV28; clone_size: many; cdr3_aa: CASSSPFVYHEQYF
v_call: TRBV10-3; clone_size: few; cdr3_aa: CAISESTSGRENEQFF
v_call: TRBV20-1; clone_size: many; cdr3_aa: CSARSAGDFEQYF
v_call: TRBV12-3/TRBV12-4; clone_size: many; cdr3_aa: CASSKRNEQFF
v_call: TRBV18; clone_size: -; cdr3_aa: CASSPEWYEQYF
v_call: TRBV25-1; clone_size: many; cdr3_aa: CASSRAGTPPPEQYF
v_call: TRBV7-9; clone_size: many; cdr3_aa: CASTWGASSHPYEQYF
v_call: TRBV12-3/TRBV12-4; clone_size: many; cdr3_aa: CASKQREGETQYF
v_call: TRBV18; clone_size: -; cdr3_aa: CASSPGTASYNEQFF
v_call: TRBV21-1; clone_size: many; cdr3_aa: CASSKVPQAPRYF
v_call: TRBV2; clone_size: many; cdr3_aa: CASSYQGFNEQFF
v_call: TRBV7-9; clone_size: many; cdr3_aa: CASSYWDRGDTEAFF
v_call: TRBV20-1; clone_size: many; cdr3_aa: CSAKGPPRQAFYEQYF
v_call: TRBV6-1; clone_size: many; cdr3_aa: CASRTGPGQYF
v_call: TRBV5-1; clone_size: many; cdr3_aa: CASTGSLGSGELFF
v_call: TRBV10-1; clone_size: many; cdr3_aa: CASSVDTRTYNEQFF
v_call: TRBV5-1; clone_size: many; cdr3_aa: CASSSEGTANEKLFF
v_call: TRBV20-1; clone_size: many; cdr3_aa: CSARSDSNTGELFF
v_call: TRBV29-1; clone_size: many; cdr3_aa: CSVVDPSTEAFF
v_call: TRBV20-1; clone_size: many; cdr3_aa: CSARKIAGGSTDTQYF
v_call: TRBV7-2; clone_size: many; cdr3_aa: CASSFGTGDIQYF
v_call: TRBV7-2; clone_size: -; cdr3_aa: CASSLGVSFEKLFF
v_call: TRBV9; clone_size: -; cdr3_aa: CASSVAGRGTGELFF